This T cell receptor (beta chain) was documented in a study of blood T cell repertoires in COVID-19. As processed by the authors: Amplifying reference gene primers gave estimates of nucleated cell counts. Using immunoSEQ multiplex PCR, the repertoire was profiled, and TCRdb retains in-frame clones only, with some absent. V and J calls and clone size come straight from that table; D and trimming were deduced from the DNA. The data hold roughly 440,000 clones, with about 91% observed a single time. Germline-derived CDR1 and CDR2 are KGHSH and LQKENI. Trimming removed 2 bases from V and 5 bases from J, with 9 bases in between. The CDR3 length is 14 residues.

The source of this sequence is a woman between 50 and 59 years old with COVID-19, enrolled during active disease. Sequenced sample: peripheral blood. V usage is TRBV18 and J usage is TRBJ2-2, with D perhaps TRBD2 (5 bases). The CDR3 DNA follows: TGTGCCAGCTCACCAATACTAGGGACCGGGGAGCTGTTTTTT. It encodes CASSPILGTGELFF. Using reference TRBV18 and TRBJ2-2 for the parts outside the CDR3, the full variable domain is NAGVMQNPRHLVRRRGQEARLRCSPMKGHSHVYWYRQLPEEGLKFMVYLQKENIIDESGMPKERFSAEFPKEGPSILRIQQVVRGDSAAYFCASSPILGTGELFFGEGSRLTVL.